This T cell receptor beta chain derives from a study of T cells after yellow fever vaccination. TCRdb called the 5' RACE reads again in MiXCR, with one record for every CDR3 protein. Of roughly 150,000 distinct CDR3 sequences in the sample, around 7.7% are singletons; the top ten hold 0.55% to 0.9%. Whole-study findings and limits: Boosting was followed by the reappearance of most primary-vaccination clones (around 95% CD4, about 88% CD8). Secondary responses were weaker yet peaked faster, day 5 versus 15.

This clonotype was seen many times. Its target is not known. V lost 1 base and J 3 bases, leaving 6 bases between the germline ends. Per germline, CDR1 KGHSH and CDR2 LQKENI. The CDR3 sequence is 13 residues long. The TCR originated in a young man who received the YFV17D yellow fever vaccine. The sequencing here drew on CD4+ T cells sorted from PBMCs, taken 5 days after the yellow fever booster vaccination. The chain combines TRBV18 with TRBJ1-1; no reliable D call. This CDR3 is CASSPQGDTEAFF. CDR3 DNA sequence: TGTGCCAGCTCACCACAGGGAGACACTGAAGCTTTCTTT.